This TCR beta chain came from a study of cytomegalovirus exposure and HLA in healthy donors. The repertoire was sequenced with immunoSEQ multiplex PCR; TCRdb's copy has only in-frame clones and lacks some. The repertoire holds roughly 150,000 clones, with about 88% as singletons. Trimming at V came to 6 bases and at J to 0 bases, leaving 8 bases not matched to a gene. The germline V gene encodes CDR1 SNHLY and CDR2 FYNNEI. The CDR3 length is 15 residues. What was sequenced was PBMCs. This receptor was taken from a woman aged 18-29 years in good health and CMV-seropositive. The V and J genes are TRBV2 and TRBJ2-7; 7 nucleotides align to TRBD1. This chain's CDR3 is CASRSRWTGSYEQYF. The CDR3 DNA is TGTGCCAGCAGGAGCCGCTGGACAGGCTCCTACGAGCAGTACTTC.